Sequencing of this T cell receptor (beta chain) was carried out in a study of T cells in Graves' hyperthyroidism and ophthalmopathy. Study-wide results and caveats: Clonotypes that were expanded in thyroid above 0.001 mostly appeared in blood too.

TCR beta CDR3 sequences were amplified from RNA transcripts. Researchers ran a first-round RT-PCR on the TCR CDR3 using the HTBI primer set. TCRdb reprocessed the multiplex PCR reads with MiXCR, giving one entry per CDR3 protein. The sample lists around 600,000 distinct CDR3 sequences, 13% to 15% occurring once. V lost 4 bases to trimming and J lost 5 bases; unmatched junction nucleotides: 8. The germline V gene encodes CDR1 SGDLS and CDR2 YYNGEE. The CDR3 has 14 residues. This clonotype was counted ten times or more. Its antigen is as yet unknown. The receptor was derived from a woman aged 18-29 years with Graves' ophthalmopathy. The chain recombines TRBV9 with TRBJ2-7, with 8 bases identical to TRBD2. Sequencing was performed on blood. The CDR3 loop is CASSSEGTSNEQYF. The DNA for the CDR3 is TGTGCCAGCAGCTCCGAGGGGACTAGTAACGAGCAGTACTTC.